The rows below give T cell receptor beta chains drawn from one sample of a study of T cell changes during pregnancy in multiple sclerosis. Libraries were prepared by immunoSEQ multiplex PCR; TCRdb keeps only in-frame clonotypes and omits some of them. The data hold 20,000 to 25,000 clones, with about 85% observed a single time. The input for sequencing was CD8+ T cells from peripheral blood mononuclear cells, taken in the first trimester of pregnancy. The source of these receptors is a female donor in good health, enrolled as a control in a pregnancy study. CDR3s include the opening cysteine and the closing phenylalanine or tryptophan. Only part of the rows carry a size: once, few, many, or a class if the clone is expanded.

cdr3_length j_call v_call clone_size cdr3_aa
13 TRBJ1-1 TRBV28 - CASSTAGVSEAFF
15 TRBJ1-4 TRBV19 - CASSTRHSTNEKLFF
14 TRBJ2-7 TRBV5-4 - CASSLGRSLDEQYF
15 TRBJ2-7 TRBV27 - CASSTTSGRPYEQYF
15 TRBJ2-3 TRBV19 once CASSMAGGYPDTQYF
16 TRBJ2-1 TRBV27 - CASSPHYLNSYNEQFF
15 TRBJ1-5 TRBV2 - CASSGGGFAVQPQHF
17 TRBJ2-3 TRBV2 - CASSDGTPGFAPDTQYF
11 TRBJ2-7 TRBV5-6 - CASSFGYEQYF
14 TRBJ2-7 TRBV27 - CASMVRVGSYEQYF
14 TRBJ2-1 TRBV18 - CASSPQGGDNEQFF
17 TRBJ1-1 TRBV7-6 - CASSPLMRGRLGTEAFF
15 TRBJ2-7 TRBV28 - CASISSTFRGYEQYF
18 TRBJ2-7 TRBV27 - CASSLSGYPDSPIYEQYF
15 TRBJ2-3 TRBV6-4 - CASSDSPGVTDTQYF
16 TRBJ2-1 TRBV6-4 - CASSDSNTGGGNEQFF
16 TRBJ2-1 TRBV28 - CASSSGPGQVLREQFF
16 TRBJ1-5 TRBV4-2 - CASSQSTGVVDQPQHF
15 TRBJ1-3 TRBV29-1 - CSVRTEGVGGNTIYF
15 TRBJ2-7 TRBV6-1 - CASSELGQGIDEQYF
16 TRBJ2-5 TRBV5-6 - CASSLAGQGAAKTQYF
14 TRBJ2-7 TRBV10-1 few CASSEWTGSYEQYF
14 TRBJ2-2 TRBV5-1 - CASSSRVVTGELFF
15 TRBJ2-1 TRBV6-1 - CASRRFSGGNNEQFF
16 TRBJ2-1 TRBV4-1 - CASSHLPRTGLDEQFF
15 TRBJ1-4 TRBV19 - CASTQQRDSHEKLFF
13 TRBJ1-1 TRBV6-4 - CASSAREGGEAFF
16 TRBJ1-2 TRBV10-3 - CAISEPSRSSNYGYTF
18 TRBJ2-2 TRBV2 - CASSLTHRTGTPTGELFF
18 TRBJ1-4 TRBV5-4 once CASRLGRPGTGIEEKLFF
15 TRBJ2-3 TRBV19 many CASTSGTGATDTQYF
13 TRBJ2-1 TRBV6-1 - CASRGDGNNEQFF
12 TRBJ2-3 TRBV7-9 - CASSLGLDTQYF
17 TRBJ2-1 TRBV12-5 - CASGLVLAGRFYNEQFF
12 TRBJ2-7 TRBV2 - CASGDYSYEQYF
17 TRBJ1-4 TRBV7-8 once CASSLWRGISTNEKLFF
13 TRBJ1-1 TRBV4-1 - CASSQKGGTEAFF
14 TRBJ2-2 TRBV6-4 - CASSGGGLTGELFF
14 TRBJ2-7 TRBV30 - CAWSEASGPYEQYF
12 TRBJ2-1 TRBV10-3 - CAISLQNNEQFF
13 TRBJ1-3 TRBV28 - CASGLLSGNTIYF
14 TRBJ1-2 TRBV5-4 once CASSEKGTGYGYTF
16 TRBJ2-3 TRBV7-7 - CASSLGGLAGVDTQYF
15 TRBJ2-2 TRBV6-4 - CASSQTSEVGGELFF
14 TRBJ2-3 TRBV2 - CAGHFLAGTDTQYF
14 TRBJ2-1 TRBV6-4 - CASSTSGGSNEQFF
15 TRBJ1-1 TRBV4-3 many CASSQDRTGGTEAFF
14 TRBJ1-2 TRBV19 - CASSPGTGNYGYTF
14 TRBJ2-7 TRBV4-1 - CASSPDRGSYEQYF
15 TRBJ1-6 TRBV4-3 - CASSQGDRGGSPLHF
15 TRBJ2-2 TRBV12-5 - CASGIGQGKTGELFF
17 TRBJ1-1 TRBV18 once CASSNRGTGGVGTEAFF
17 TRBJ1-5 TRBV10-2 - CASSESFSDWGNQPQHF
15 TRBJ2-3 TRBV5-6 few CASSFNRASTDTQYF
13 TRBJ1-1 TRBV11-2 - CASSLGGAAEAFF
11 TRBJ1-2 TRBV6-5 - CASRRQGGYTF
14 TRBJ1-1 TRBV29-1 - CSVEPEGRVTEAFF
13 TRBJ1-2 TRBV2 - CASTGTVNYGYTF